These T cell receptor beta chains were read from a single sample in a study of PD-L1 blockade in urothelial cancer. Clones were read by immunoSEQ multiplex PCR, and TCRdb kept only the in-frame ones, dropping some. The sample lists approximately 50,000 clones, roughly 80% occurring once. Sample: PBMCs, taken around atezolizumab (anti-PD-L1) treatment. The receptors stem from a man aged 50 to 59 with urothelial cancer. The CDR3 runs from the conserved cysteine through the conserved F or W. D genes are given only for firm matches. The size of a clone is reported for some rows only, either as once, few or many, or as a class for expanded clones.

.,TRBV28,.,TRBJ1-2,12,TGTGCCAGCAGTTGGGCAGTCGATGGCTACACCTTC,CASSWAVDGYTF
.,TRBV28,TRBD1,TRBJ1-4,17,TGTGCCAGCAGTTTAAGGGGACAGGGGAGATTCGGCGAAAAACTGTTTTTT,CASSLRGQGRFGEKLFF
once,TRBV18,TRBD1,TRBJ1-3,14,TGTGCCAGCTCACCGGACAGGGTGGGAAACACCATATATTTT,CASSPDRVGNTIYF
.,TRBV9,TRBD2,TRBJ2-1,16,TGTGCCAGCAGCGTGTCTAGCGGGGGGGGATACAATGAGCAGTTCTTC,CASSVSSGGGYNEQFF
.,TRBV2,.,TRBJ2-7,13,TGTGCCAGCGAAATCAGGCGATCCATCGAGCAGTACTTC,CASEIRRSIEQYF
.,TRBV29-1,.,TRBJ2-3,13,TGCAGCGTTGCCTCGACAGCAGCAGATACGCAGTATTTT,CSVASTAADTQYF
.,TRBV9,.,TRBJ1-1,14,TGTGCCAGCAGCGTAGACGGGGACACCACTGAAGCTTTCTTT,CASSVDGDTTEAFF
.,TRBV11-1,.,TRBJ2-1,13,TGTGCCAGCAGCTTAGAGGGGCTCAATGAGCAGTTCTTC,CASSLEGLNEQFF
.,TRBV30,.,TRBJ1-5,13,TGTGCCTGGAGTGGGGGGCCCAATCAGCCCCAGCATTTT,CAWSGGPNQPQHF
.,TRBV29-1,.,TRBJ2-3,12,TGCACGGGGAAAGTTTACACAGATACGCAGTATTTT,CTGKVYTDTQYF
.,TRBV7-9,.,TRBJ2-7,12,TGTGCGGCCGGGACTGTGTCAGACGAGCAGTACTTC,CAAGTVSDEQYF
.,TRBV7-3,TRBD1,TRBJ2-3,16,TGTGCCAGCAGCTCTTCAGGGGGAGCTAGCACAGATACGCAGTATTTT,CASSSSGGASTDTQYF
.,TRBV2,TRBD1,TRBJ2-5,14,TGTGCCAGCAGGGAGGGGACAGGGAAAGAGACCCAGTACTTC,CASREGTGKETQYF
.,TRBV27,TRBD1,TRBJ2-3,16,TGTGCCAGCAGTTTAATCGGGACAGGGGTCACAGATACGCAGTATTTT,CASSLIGTGVTDTQYF
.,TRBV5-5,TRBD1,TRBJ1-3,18,TGTGCCAGCAGCTTGGCCGGGGACAGGGTCCAACGGGGAAACACCATATATTTT,CASSLAGDRVQRGNTIYF
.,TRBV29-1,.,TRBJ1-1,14,TGCAGCGTTGAACGGTCAGGCTTGAACACTGAAGCTTTCTTT,CSVERSGLNTEAFF
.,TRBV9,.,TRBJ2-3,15,TGTGCCAGCAGCGTAAGGGGTATGAAGACAGATACGCAGTATTTT,CASSVRGMKTDTQYF
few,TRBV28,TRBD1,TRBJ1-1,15,TGTGCCAGCAGTTCCCCGACAGGGGGAAACACTGAAGCTTTCTTT,CASSSPTGGNTEAFF
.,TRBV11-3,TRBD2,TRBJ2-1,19,TGTGCCAGCAGCTTAGGCCTCGCTAGCGGGAGGGCCAAGGGAGGTGAGCAGTTCTTC,CASSLGLASGRAKGGEQFF
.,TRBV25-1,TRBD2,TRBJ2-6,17,TGTGCCAGCAGTGCCTCCTCGGGGGGACGAAGGGCCAACGTCCTGACTTTC,CASSASSGGRRANVLTF
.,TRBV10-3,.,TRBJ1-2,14,TGTGCCACTTGGGGGGGGCGCGACTTCTATGGCTACACCTTC,CATWGGRDFYGYTF
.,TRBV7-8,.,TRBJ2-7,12,TGTGCCAGCAGCCTAGGGAGGTACGAGCAGTACTTC,CASSLGRYEQYF
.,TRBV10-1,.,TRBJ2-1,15,TGCGCCAGCAGTGCCGTTACGGGGTCAAACAATGAGCAGTTCTTC,CASSAVTGSNNEQFF
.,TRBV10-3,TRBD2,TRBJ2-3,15,TGTGCCATCAGCAACGGACTAGGAGTAACAGATACGCAGTATTTT,CAISNGLGVTDTQYF
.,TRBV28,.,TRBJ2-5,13,TGTGCCAGCAGTTTGAGCGGGCAAGAGACCCAGTACTTC,CASSLSGQETQYF
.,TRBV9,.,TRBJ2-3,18,TGTGCCAGCAGCGTAGCCCCCCTGGGAGCGGGTGGCACAGATACGCAGTATTTT,CASSVAPLGAGGTDTQYF
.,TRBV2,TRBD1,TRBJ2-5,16,TGTGCCAGCAGATGGAGCCGGACAGGCAAGCAAGAGACCCAGTACTTC,CASRWSRTGKQETQYF
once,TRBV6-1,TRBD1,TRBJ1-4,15,TGTGCCAGCAGTTTCGGTCCGGGACAGGCCTACGAACTGTTTTTT,CASSFGPGQAYELFF
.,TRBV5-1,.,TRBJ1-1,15,TGCGCCAGCAGCTTGGCCGGAGCAGAGAACACTGAAGCTTTCTTT,CASSLAGAENTEAFF
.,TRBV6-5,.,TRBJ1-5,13,TGTGCCAGCAGAAGGGGCGGCAATCAGCCCCAGCATTTT,CASRRGGNQPQHF
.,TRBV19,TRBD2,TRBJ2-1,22,TGTGCCAGTAGTGGGTACGAGGGCGGGAGGCCTCCATCCAGCCTGACTCACAATGAGCAGTTCTTC,CASSGYEGGRPPSSLTHNEQFF
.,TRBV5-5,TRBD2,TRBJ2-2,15,TGTGCCAGCAGGACTAGCGGGATCGGCACCGGGGAGCTGTTTTTT,CASRTSGIGTGELFF
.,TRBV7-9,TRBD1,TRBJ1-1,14,TGTGCCAGCAGGAGGACAGGCTTGAACACTGAAGCTTTCTTT,CASRRTGLNTEAFF
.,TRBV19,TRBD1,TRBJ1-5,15,TGTGCCAGTAGTATCTCGGGACAGGGTAATCAGCCCCAGCATTTT,CASSISGQGNQPQHF
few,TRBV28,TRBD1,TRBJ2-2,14,TGTGCCAGCCTAGACAGGGGAAACACCGGGGAGCTGTTTTTT,CASLDRGNTGELFF
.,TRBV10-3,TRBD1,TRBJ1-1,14,TGTGCCATCCAAGGGCGACAGGGTGGCACTGAAGCTTTCTTT,CAIQGRQGGTEAFF
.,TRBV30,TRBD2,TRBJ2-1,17,TGTGCCTCGAATCTGTGGGTAGCGGGATTTGGTTTCCGTGAGCAGTTCTTC,CASNLWVAGFGFREQFF
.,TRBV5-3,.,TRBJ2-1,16,TGTGCCAGAAGCCGTACACAGTTTGGCTCCTACAATGAGCAGTTCTTC,CARSRTQFGSYNEQFF
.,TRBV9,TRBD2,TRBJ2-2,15,TGTGCCAGTCAGAAGGGACTAGCGATAACCGGGGAGCTGTTTTTT,CASQKGLAITGELFF
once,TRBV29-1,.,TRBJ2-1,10,TGCAGCTTTCGACTGGCAGAGCAGTTCTTC,CSFRLAEQFF
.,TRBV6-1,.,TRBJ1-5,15,TGTGCCAGCAGTGAAGGGGAGGGGGACTGGCAGCCCCAGCATTTT,CASSEGEGDWQPQHF
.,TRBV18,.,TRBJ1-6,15,TGTGCCAGCTCACCAGGACAAGGTTATAATTCACCCCTCCACTTT,CASSPGQGYNSPLHF
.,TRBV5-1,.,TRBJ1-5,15,TGCGCCAGCAGCTTGGAGGGGGGGCCGGGACAGCCCCAGCATTTT,CASSLEGGPGQPQHF
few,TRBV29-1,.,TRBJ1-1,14,TGCAGCCTCCGGGGGGGCCCCATGAACACTGAAGCTTTCTTT,CSLRGGPMNTEAFF
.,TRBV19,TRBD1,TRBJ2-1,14,TGTGCCAGTAGTATCGGACAGGGGGCCTCTGAGCAGTTCTTC,CASSIGQGASEQFF
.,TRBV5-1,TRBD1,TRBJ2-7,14,TGCGCCAGCAACACCGGGACAGGCTCCTACGAGCAGTACTTC,CASNTGTGSYEQYF
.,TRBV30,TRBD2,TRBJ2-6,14,TGTGCCTGGAGTGCGGGAGGGGGGGCCAACGTCCTGACTTTC,CAWSAGGGANVLTF
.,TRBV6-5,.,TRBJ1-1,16,TGTGCCAGCAGTTCAGGGGCGGGTCGATTGAACACTGAAGCTTTCTTT,CASSSGAGRLNTEAFF
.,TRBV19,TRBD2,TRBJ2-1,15,TGTGCCACCCGGGGGGGCACGAGCTCCTACAATGAGCAGTTCTTC,CATRGGTSSYNEQFF
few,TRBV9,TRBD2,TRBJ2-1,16,TGTGCCAGCAGCGTAGGCGAGCGGGAGTTCGACAATGAGCAGTTCTTC,CASSVGEREFDNEQFF
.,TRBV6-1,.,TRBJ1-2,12,TGTGCCAGCAGCCCAGGCGACTATGGCTACACCTTC,CASSPGDYGYTF
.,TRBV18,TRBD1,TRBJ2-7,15,TGTGCCAGCTCACCAGAGTCGACAGGGAACTACGAGCAGTACTTC,CASSPESTGNYEQYF
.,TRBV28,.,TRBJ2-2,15,TGTGCCAGCAGTTTACCACTGGGGGGCACCGGGGAGCTGTTTTTT,CASSLPLGGTGELFF
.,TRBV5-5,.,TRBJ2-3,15,TGTGCCAGCAGCTACGAGAGCCTTAGCACAGATACGCAGTATTTT,CASSYESLSTDTQYF